The source of this T cell receptor (beta chain) is a study of post-analysis software for immune sequencing data. About the research overall: In terms of disease course, relapsing-remitting, secondary progressive and progressive-relapsing multiple sclerosis were included.

Whole-study findings and limits: Five TRBV segments, including TRBV5-6, TRBV5-1 and TRBV20-1, were more frequent in patients than controls.

Unique molecular identifiers featured in each of the TCR beta cDNA libraries. TCRdb itself ran the PCR reads through MiXCR, one entry per CDR3 protein. The sample records roughly 570,000 distinct CDR3 sequences, around a third being singletons. V lost 6 bases to trimming and J lost 4 bases; unmatched junction nucleotides: 8. CDR3 length: 15 residues. On this clonotype itself: Antigen specificity is unknown.

The specimen sequenced was blood. This chain links TRBV12-3 or TRBV12-4 with TRBJ1-5, with 8 bases aligning to TRBD1. This clonotype was obtained from a girl under 18 with multiple sclerosis. CDR3 protein: CASSSDRGRNQPQHF. CDR3 bases: TGTGCCAGCAGCTCAGACAGGGGAAGGAATCAGCCCCAGCATTTT.